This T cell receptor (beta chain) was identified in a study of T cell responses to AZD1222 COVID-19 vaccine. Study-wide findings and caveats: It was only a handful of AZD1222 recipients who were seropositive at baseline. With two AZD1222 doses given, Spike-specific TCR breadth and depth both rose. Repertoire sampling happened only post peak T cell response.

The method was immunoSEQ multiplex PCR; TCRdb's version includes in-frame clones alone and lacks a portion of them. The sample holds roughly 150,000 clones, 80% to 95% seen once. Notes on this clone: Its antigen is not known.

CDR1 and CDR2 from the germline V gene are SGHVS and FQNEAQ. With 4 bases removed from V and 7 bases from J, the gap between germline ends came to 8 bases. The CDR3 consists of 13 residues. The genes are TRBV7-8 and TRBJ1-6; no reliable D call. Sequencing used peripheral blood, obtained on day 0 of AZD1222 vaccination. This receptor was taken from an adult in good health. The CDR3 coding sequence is TGTGCCAGCAGCTGGGCAGGAAATTCACCCCTCCACTTT. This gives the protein CASSWAGNSPLHF.